The text below deals with one T cell receptor (beta chain). Its antigen is not identified. These data originate in a study of Graves' ophthalmopathy and Graves' hyperthyroidism. Germline CDR1 DFQATT, CDR2 SNEGSKA (reference sequence). Trimming took 0 bases from V and 7 from J; bases not matched to a gene: 8. The CDR3 totals 16 residues. RNA transcripts were the template, and TCR beta CDR3 regions were amplified from them. HTBI primers were used in a first-round RT-PCR, which preceded a second-round multiplex PCR. TCRdb re-called the multiplex PCR reads with MiXCR, one entry per CDR3 protein. Of roughly 220,000 distinct CDR3 sequences listed, less than 55% were seen once; the top ten hold less than 50%. Whole-study findings and limits: Blood also contained most of the expanded thyroid clonotypes above 0.001 frequency. Ophthalmopathy progression cases were predicted by the model with 55% to 71% sensitivity and about 72% specificity. A classifier, a 13-signature model, separated ophthalmopathy from stable hyperthyroidism with roughly 90% sensitivity and 75% to 83% specificity.

In this cohort, patients with other autoimmune diseases, uncontrolled infections, pregnancy or lactation were excluded. The sample taken for sequencing was peripheral blood. The receptor was derived from an adult man with Graves' ophthalmopathy. The chain recombines TRBV20-1 with TRBJ1-4, with 10 bases identical to TRBD1. The CDR3 sequence: CSARDGTGTGVEKLFF. The CDR3 coding sequence is TGCAGTGCTAGAGATGGAACCGGGACAGGGGTTGAAAAACTGTTTTTT.